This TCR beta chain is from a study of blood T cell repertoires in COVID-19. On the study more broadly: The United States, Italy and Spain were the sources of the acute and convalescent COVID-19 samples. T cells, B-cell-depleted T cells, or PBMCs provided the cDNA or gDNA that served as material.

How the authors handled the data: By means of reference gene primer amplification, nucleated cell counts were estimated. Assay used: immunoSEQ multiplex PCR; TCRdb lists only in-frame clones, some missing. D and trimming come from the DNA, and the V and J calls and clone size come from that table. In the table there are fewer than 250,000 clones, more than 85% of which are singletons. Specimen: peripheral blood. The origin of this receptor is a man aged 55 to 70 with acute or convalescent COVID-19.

CDR3 region: CASSKGQKNTEAFF. CDR3 coding DNA: TGTGCCAGTAGTAAGGGACAAAAGAACACTGAAGCTTTCTTT. This chain joins TRBV19 and TRBJ1-1; the D gene is possibly TRBD1 (6 bases). The CDR3 is made up of 14 amino acids. V was shortened by 4 bases and J by 1 base, with 10 bases between the two germline ends. CDR1 is LNHDA, CDR2 SQIVND, per germline (reference sequence). The full variable domain, rest sourced from reference TRBV19 and TRBJ1-1, is DGGITQSPKYLFRKEGQNVTLSCEQNLNHDAMYWYRQDPGQGLRLIYYSQIVNDFQKGDIAEGYSVSREKKESFPLTVTSAQKNPTAFYLCASSKGQKNTEAFFGQGTRLTVV.